What follows describes a single T cell receptor beta chain. A read error may produce the germline difference seen at one junction end. One entry per CDR3 protein results from TCRdb running MiXCR on the 5' RACE reads. The sample lists some 160,000 distinct CDR3 sequences, approximately 9.9% occurring once. This specimen comes from a study of T cells after yellow fever vaccination. CDR1 MNHEY and CDR2 SMNVEV come from the germline V gene (reference sequence). This CDR3 has 15 residues. The sequence was obtained from a man younger than 35 who received the YFV17D yellow fever vaccine. The sequencing here drew on CD8+ T cells sorted from PBMCs, taken 45 days after the yellow fever booster vaccination. The chain recombines TRBV27 with TRBJ2-7, with D perhaps TRBD1 or TRBD2 (5 bases each). CDR3 region: CASSLTTLGDYEQYF. DNA of the CDR3: TGCGCCAGCAGCCTGACTACACTAGGGGACTACGAGCAGTACTTC.